The present T cell receptor (beta chain) was sequenced within a study of beta chain features in type 1 diabetes (dated by TCRdb to the late 2010s). Regarding the complete study: Mean age, gender distribution, total cell number and subset yield were not different between patients and healthy donors. The study compared the TCRB repertoires of sorted circulating CD4+ T cell subsets in recently diagnosed type 1 diabetes patients with those in matched healthy donors. Across all samples, 107,917,701 sorted cells were examined, and cell number per subset correlated strongly with RNA yield. Regulatory and stem cell-like memory subsets were isolated from only 8 patients and about 8 healthy donors, whereas naive and central memory subsets came from all 30 or so donors.

The CDR3 runs 15 amino acids, cysteine and phenylalanine included. Just the 45-base CDR3 DNA is kept, in frame starting at base 1. V is shortened by 1 base, J by 5 bases, and the region joining them spans 14 bases. In the germline V gene, CDR1 corresponds to LGHNA and CDR2 to YNFKEQ. Study-wide findings and limitations: HLA sub-analyses involved small numbers of individuals, so any influence of HLA type on TCRB rearrangement remained unresolved. Shorter templates might have been favored by PCR, but patient and control samples were amplified and corrected together, so both groups would have been affected equally by any skew. Fewer insertions and more nucleotide deletions at VDJ recombination sites were observed in patients with type 1 diabetes, implying thymic rearrangement abnormalities. Naive, central memory and regulatory TCRB repertoires appeared to be more alike among patients than among healthy donors. Because cDNA rather than genomic DNA was sequenced, highly expressing activated cells could have been over-represented, although no difference in activation and CD3 levels was found between groups. Type 1 diabetes patients showed a moderate but significant shortening of TCRB CDR3 length in all four CD4+ subsets.

A single peripheral blood draw of around 0.11 L on average was collected from each donor into heparinised tubes. A BD FACSAria II and a panel including CD45RO, CCR7, CD25, CD127, CD95 and CD27 were used to sort naive, central memory, regulatory and stem cell-like memory CD4+ T cells. All sorted populations exceeded 95% purity. PBMCs were isolated immediately by Lymphoprep density gradient centrifugation and stained directly without culture. So that batch effects would be minimized, each experiment stained and sorted samples in pairs, pairing one healthy donor with one patient. Of note for this clone: What this receptor recognizes is not known. Base quality data are lacking; no much larger clone is found one base away.

The entire amount of isolated RNA was reverse transcribed using the High Capacity cDNA Reverse Transcription Kit, so the sequenced TCRB transcripts were expressed ones. Naive, central memory and regulatory T cell samples underwent deep immunoSEQ sequencing, averaging about 3.57 million total reads per sample. After sorted cells were lysed in RLT buffer, RNA was extracted with DNase-treated RNeasy Micro or Mini kits, with the choice depending on cell number. To prevent cross-contamination, each cell subset was processed individually, whereas patient and healthy donor samples were processed jointly. TCRB sequences were amplified from cDNA with the immunoSEQ multiplex PCR, producing 87-bp fragments spanning the CDR3 region. Sequencing of the amplicons was performed on the Illumina HiSeq platform. The source study handled its data this way. Synthetic template baselines were used to correct PCR bias computationally, reads within Hamming distance 2 were collapsed, and singletons that could not be merged were discarded. By aligning reads against IMGT, V, D and J genes, CDR3 length, and insertions or deletions at six rearrangement sites were assigned. Within each subset, clonotype counts were normalized to sorted cell number, and only after that were true diversity and Gini coefficients computed with the tcR R package. The overlap coefficient, calculated on TCRB nucleotide sequences, was used to measure repertoire sharing. Out-of-frame TCRB sequences from naive cells were analyzed as a proxy for the pre-selection repertoire. TCRdb took over this immuneACCESS table, retaining in-frame rearrangements with V and J assigned. Such tables are incomplete; in checked studies, under half of the missing clones stem from an unresolved V gene, and the remainder is unexplained. V and J calls plus clone size are reproduced from that table; the DNA served to infer D and trimming. The sample table contains about 660,000 clones; only one count was recorded for about an eighth of them. Clones ranked in the top ten supply nearly 0.04% of the sample.

Material: naive CD4+ T cells from blood. The meaning of the sample's cell subset or site label: true naive CD4+ T cells. The sequence derives from a man younger than 35 with type 1 diabetes. This sequence uses TRBV4-2 and TRBJ2-5, with no reliable assignment of the D segment. The DNA sequence follows: TGTGCCAGCAGCCAAGGGACCTACAGTGAGGAGACCCAGTACTTC. The encoded protein is CASSQGTYSEETQYF.